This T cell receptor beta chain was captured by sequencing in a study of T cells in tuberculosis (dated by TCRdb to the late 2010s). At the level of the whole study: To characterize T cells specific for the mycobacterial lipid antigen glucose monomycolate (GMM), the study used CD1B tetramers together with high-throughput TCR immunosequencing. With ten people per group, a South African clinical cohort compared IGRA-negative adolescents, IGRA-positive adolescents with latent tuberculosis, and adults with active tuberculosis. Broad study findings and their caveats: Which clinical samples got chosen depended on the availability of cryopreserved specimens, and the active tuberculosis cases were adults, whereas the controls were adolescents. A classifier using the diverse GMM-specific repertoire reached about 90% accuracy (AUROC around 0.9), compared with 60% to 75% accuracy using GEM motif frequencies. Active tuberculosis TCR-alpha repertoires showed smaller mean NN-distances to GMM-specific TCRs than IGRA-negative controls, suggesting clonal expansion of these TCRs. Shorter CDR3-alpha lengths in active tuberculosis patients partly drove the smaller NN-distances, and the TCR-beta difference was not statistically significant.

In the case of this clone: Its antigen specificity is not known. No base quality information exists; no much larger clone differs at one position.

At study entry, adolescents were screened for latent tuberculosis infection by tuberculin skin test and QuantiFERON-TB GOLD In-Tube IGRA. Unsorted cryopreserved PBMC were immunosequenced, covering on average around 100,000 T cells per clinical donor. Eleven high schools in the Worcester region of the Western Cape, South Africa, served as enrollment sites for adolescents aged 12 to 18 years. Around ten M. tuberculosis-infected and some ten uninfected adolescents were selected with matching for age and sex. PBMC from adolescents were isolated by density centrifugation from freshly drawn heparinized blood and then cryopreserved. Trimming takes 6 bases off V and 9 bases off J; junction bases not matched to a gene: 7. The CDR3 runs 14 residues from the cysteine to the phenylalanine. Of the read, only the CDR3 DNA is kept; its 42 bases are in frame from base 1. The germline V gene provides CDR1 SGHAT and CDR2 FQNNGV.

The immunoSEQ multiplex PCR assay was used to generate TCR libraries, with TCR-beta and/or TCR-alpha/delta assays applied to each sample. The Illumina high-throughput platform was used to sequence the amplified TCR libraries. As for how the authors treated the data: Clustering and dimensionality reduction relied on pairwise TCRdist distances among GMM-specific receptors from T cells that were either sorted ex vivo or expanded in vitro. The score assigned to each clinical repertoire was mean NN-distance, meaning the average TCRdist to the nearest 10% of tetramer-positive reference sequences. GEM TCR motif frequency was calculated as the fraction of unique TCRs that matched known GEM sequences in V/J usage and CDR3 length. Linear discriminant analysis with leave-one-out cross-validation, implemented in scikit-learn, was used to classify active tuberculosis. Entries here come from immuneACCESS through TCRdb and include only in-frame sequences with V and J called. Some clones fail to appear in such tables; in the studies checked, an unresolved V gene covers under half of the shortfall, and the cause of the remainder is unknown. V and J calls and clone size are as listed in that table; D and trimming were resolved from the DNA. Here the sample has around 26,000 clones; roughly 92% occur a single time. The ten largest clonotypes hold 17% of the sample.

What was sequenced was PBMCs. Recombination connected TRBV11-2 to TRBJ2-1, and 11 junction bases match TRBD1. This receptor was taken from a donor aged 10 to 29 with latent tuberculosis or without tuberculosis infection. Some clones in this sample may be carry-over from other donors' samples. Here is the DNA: TGTGCCAGCAGGGGGACAGGGGGTTATAGTGAGCAGTTCTTC. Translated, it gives CASRGTGGYSEQFF.